The clone carrying this TCR beta chain showed up just a few times. Antigen: not known. This sample is drawn from a study of T cells after yellow fever vaccination. Trimming pared 6 bases from V and 7 bases from J, leaving 13 bases between. The CDR3 contains 13 residues. Germline lookup yields CDR1 MNHEY and CDR2 SVGAGI. TCRdb reanalysed the 5' RACE reads using MiXCR and keeps one entry per CDR3 protein. The table includes about 220,000 distinct CDR3 sequences, more than 3% detected once. General study findings and limits: The study re-detected most primary-vaccination clones after the booster (about 96% CD4, roughly 85% CD8).

Sample: CD4+ T cells sorted from PBMCs, taken 10 days after the yellow fever booster vaccination. This chain connects TRBV6-5 to TRBJ1-5; D might be TRBD1 (5 bases). The receptor's source is a man aged 18 to 30 who received the YFV17D yellow fever vaccine. As DNA, the CDR3 is TGTGCCAGCAGAATGTTGTGGGACCAGCCCCAGCATTTT. Encoded protein: CASRMLWDQPQHF.